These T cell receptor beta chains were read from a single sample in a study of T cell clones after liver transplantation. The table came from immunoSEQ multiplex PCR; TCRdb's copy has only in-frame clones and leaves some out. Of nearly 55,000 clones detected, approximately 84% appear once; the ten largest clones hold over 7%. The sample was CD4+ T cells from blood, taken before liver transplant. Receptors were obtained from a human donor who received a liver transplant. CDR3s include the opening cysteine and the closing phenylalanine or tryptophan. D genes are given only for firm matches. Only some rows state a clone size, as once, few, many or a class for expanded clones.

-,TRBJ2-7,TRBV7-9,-,CASSARGAYEQYF,TGTGCCAGCAGCGCCAGGGGAGCCTACGAGCAGTACTTC
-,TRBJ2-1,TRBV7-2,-,CASSSERLNEQFF,TGTGCCAGCAGCTCAGAGCGGCTCAATGAGCAGTTCTTC
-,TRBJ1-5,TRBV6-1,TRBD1,CASREQGDQPQHF,TGTGCCAGCAGGGAACAGGGGGATCAGCCCCAGCATTTT
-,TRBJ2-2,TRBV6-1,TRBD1,CASSFTGGTGELFF,TGTGCCAGCAGTTTTACAGGGGGCACCGGGGAGCTGTTTTTT
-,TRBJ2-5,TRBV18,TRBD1,CASSPYRDRETQYF,TGTGCCAGCTCACCATATCGGGACAGGGAGACCCAGTACTTC
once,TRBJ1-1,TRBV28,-,CASSPGASEAFF,TGTGCCAGCAGTCCCGGCGCGTCTGAAGCTTTCTTT
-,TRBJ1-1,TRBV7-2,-,CASSAGGRGTEAFF,TGTGCCAGCAGCGCCGGGGGTCGGGGAACTGAAGCTTTCTTT
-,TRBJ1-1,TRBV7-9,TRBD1,CASRRDSTEAFF,TGTGCCAGCAGACGGGACAGCACTGAAGCTTTCTTT
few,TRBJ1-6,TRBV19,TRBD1,CASSLDRDYSPLHF,TGTGCCAGTAGTCTGGACAGGGACTATTCACCCCTCCACTTT
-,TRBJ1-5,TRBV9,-,CASSVEADSNQPQHF,TGTGCCAGCAGCGTAGAGGCGGATAGCAATCAGCCCCAGCATTTT
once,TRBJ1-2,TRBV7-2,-,CASTITRTIRGYTF,TGTGCCAGCACCATAACCCGGACCATTCGGGGCTACACCTTC
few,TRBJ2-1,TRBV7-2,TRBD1,CASSSRDRGYEQFF,TGTGCCAGCAGCTCCCGGGACAGGGGTTACGAGCAGTTCTTC
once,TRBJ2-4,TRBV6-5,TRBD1,CASTSRDRPNIQYF,TGTGCCAGCACCTCGAGGGACAGGCCGAACATTCAGTACTTC
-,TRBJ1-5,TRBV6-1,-,CASRQPNQPQHF,TGTGCCAGCAGACAGCCTAATCAGCCCCAGCATTTT
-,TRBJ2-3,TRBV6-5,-,CASSYDSTDTQYF,TGTGCCAGCAGTTACGACTCCACAGATACGCAGTATTTT
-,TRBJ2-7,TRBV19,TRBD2,CASSVPGGYEQYF,TGTGCCAGTAGTGTGCCGGGGGGCTACGAGCAGTACTTC
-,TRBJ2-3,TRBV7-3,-,CASSFKGRGTDTQYF,TGTGCCAGCAGCTTTAAGGGCAGGGGTACAGATACGCAGTATTTT
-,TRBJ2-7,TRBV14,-,CASSRELGAKYEQYF,TGTGCCAGCAGCCGGGAACTTGGGGCGAAGTACGAGCAGTACTTC
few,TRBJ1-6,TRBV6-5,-,CASRRRGGYNSPLHF,TGTGCCAGCAGGAGGAGGGGGGGATATAATTCACCCCTCCACTTT
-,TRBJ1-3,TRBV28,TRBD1,CASSLQGVRGGNTIYF,TGTGCCAGCAGTTTACAGGGGGTGAGAGGTGGAAACACCATATATTTT
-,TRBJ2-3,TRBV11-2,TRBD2,CASSRLAGGGDTQYF,TGTGCCAGCAGCCGTCTAGCGGGAGGTGGAGATACGCAGTATTTT
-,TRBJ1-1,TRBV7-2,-,CASSLGGEAFF,TGTGCCAGCAGCTTAGGGGGTGAAGCTTTCTTT
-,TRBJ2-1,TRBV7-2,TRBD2,CASSLYTAGGGYNEQFF,TGTGCCAGCAGCCTATATACAGCGGGAGGGGGGTACAATGAGCAGTTCTTC
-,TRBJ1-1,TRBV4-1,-,CASSPERRNTEAFF,TGCGCCAGCAGCCCGGAACGGAGGAACACTGAAGCTTTCTTT
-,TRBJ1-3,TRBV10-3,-,CAISDNRVSGNTIYF,TGTGCCATCAGTGATAACAGGGTCTCTGGAAACACCATATATTTT
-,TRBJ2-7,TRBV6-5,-,CASSYSRRVGYEQYF,TGTGCCAGCAGTTACTCGCGGAGGGTTGGTTACGAGCAGTACTTC
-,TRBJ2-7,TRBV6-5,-,CASSYSNKGSSYEQYF,TGTGCCAGCAGTTACTCGAATAAGGGGTCCTCCTACGAGCAGTACTTC
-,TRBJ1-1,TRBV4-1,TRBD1,CASNNRGSGTEAFF,TGCGCCAGCAACAACAGGGGTTCAGGCACTGAAGCTTTCTTT
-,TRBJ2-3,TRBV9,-,CASSAPSTDTQYF,TGTGCCAGCAGCGCTCCAAGCACAGATACGCAGTATTTT
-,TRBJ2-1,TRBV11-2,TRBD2,CASSLDRGGRAYHEQFF,TGTGCCAGCAGCTTAGATCGAGGCGGGAGGGCCTATCATGAGCAGTTCTTC
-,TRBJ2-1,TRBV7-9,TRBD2,CASSRKRGADPEQFF,TGTGCCAGCAGCCGAAAGCGGGGGGCGGACCCGGAGCAGTTCTTC
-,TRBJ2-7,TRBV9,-,CASSVLTDYYEQYF,TGTGCCAGCAGCGTACTGACAGACTACTACGAGCAGTACTTC
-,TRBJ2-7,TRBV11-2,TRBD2,CASSSGLAESYEQYF,TGTGCCAGCAGCTCGGGACTAGCGGAGTCCTACGAGCAGTACTTC
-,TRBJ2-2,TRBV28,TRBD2,CASSNSGRTGLGELFF,TGTGCCAGCAGCAACAGCGGGAGGACCGGCCTAGGGGAGCTGTTTTTT
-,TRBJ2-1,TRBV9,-,CASSPSPLEQFF,TGTGCCAGCAGCCCCTCCCCCCTTGAGCAGTTCTTC
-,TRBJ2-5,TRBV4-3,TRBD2,CASSPTYWGGEETQYF,TGCGCCAGCAGCCCCACTTACTGGGGGGGGGAAGAGACCCAGTACTTC
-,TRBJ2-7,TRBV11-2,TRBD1,CASRPIKGTGDKQYF,TGTGCCAGCAGACCTATTAAGGGGACAGGGGATAAGCAGTACTTC
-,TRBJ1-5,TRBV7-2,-,CASSLVSSGGQPQHF,TGTGCCAGCAGCTTAGTATCTTCGGGGGGTCAGCCCCAGCATTTT
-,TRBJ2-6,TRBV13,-,CASSGWVGGANVLTF,TGTGCCAGCAGCGGCTGGGTCGGTGGGGCCAACGTCCTGACTTTC
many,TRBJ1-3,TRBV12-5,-,CASGLVPIRVVRYESGNTIYF,TGTGCTAGTGGTTTGGTTCCTATACGGGTGGTCCGTTACGAGTCTGGAAACACCATATATTTT
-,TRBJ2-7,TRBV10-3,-,CAISAAGWEQYF,TGTGCCATCAGTGCGGCGGGGTGGGAGCAGTACTTC
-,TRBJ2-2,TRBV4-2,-,CASSRNPGDTGELFF,TGTGCCAGCAGCCGTAATCCAGGAGACACCGGGGAGCTGTTTTTT